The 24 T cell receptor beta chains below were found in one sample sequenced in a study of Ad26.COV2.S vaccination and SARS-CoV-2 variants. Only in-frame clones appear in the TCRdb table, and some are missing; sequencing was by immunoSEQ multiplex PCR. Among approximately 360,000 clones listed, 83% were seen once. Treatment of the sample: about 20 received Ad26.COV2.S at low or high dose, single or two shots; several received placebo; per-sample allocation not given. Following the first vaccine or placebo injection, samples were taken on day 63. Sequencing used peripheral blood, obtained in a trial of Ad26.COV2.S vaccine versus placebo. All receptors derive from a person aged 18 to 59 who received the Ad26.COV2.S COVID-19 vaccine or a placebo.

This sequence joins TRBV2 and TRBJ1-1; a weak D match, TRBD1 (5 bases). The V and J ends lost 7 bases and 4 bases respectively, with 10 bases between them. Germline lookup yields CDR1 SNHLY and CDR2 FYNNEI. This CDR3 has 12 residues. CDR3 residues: CASTNGGTEAFF. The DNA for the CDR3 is TGTGCCAGCACCAATGGGGGCACTGAAGCTTTCTTT.

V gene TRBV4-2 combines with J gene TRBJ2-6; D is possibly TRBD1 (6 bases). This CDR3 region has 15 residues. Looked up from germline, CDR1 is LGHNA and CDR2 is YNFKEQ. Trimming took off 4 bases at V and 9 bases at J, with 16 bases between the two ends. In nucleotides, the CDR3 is TGTGCCAGCAGCCCATCGGACAGTAGGGTCAACGTCCTGACTTTC. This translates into CASSPSDSRVNVLTF.

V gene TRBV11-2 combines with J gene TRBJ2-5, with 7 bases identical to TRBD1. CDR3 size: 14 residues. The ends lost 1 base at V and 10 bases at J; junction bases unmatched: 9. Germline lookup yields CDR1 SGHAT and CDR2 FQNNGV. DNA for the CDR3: TGTGCCAGCAGCTTAGTGGGGGACAGCTCTGGCCAGTACTTC. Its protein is CASSLVGDSSGQYF.

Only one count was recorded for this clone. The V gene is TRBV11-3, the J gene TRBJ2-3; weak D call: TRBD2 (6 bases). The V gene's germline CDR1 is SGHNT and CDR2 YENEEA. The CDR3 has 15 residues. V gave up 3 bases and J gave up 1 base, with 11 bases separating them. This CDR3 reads CASSFLGEGTDTQYF. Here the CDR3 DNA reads TGTGCCAGCAGCTTTTTAGGGGAGGGCACAGATACGCAGTATTTT. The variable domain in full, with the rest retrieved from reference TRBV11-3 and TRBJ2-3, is EAGVVQSPRYKIIEKKQPVAFWCNPISGHNTLYWYLQNLGQGPELLIRYENEEAVDDSQLPKDRFSAERLKGVDSTLKIQPAELGDSAVYLCASSFLGEGTDTQYFGPGTRLTVL.

CDR3 region: CASSLGAGGMNTEAFF. Here the CDR3 DNA reads TGTGCCAGCAGCTTAGGGGCAGGGGGCATGAACACTGAAGCTTTCTTT. This chain connects TRBV7-8 to TRBJ1-1, with 8 positions matching TRBD1. V was pared by 1 base and J by 0 bases, with 4 bases of the junction left unmatched. Germline V gene lookup returns CDR1 SGHVS and CDR2 FQNEAQ. CDR3 length equals 16 residues.

CDR3 sequence (DNA): TGTGCCAGCAGCTCTAGCCCCGGCGGGGACAGGGGCTACGAGCAGTACTTC. Its translation is CASSSSPGGDRGYEQYF. The V gene is TRBV7-9, the J gene TRBJ2-7; TRBD1 matches at 10 bases. CDR1 SEHNR and CDR2 FQNEAQ come from the germline V gene (reference sequence). The CDR3 has 17 residues. After removal of 4 bases from V and 3 bases from J, the junction contained 12 bases not matched to a gene.

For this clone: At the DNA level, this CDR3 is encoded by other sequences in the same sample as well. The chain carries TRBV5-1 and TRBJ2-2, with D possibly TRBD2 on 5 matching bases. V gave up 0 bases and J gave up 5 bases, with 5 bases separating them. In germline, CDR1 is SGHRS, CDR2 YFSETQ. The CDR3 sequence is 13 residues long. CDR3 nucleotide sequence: TGCGCCAGCAGCTTGGGAGGGACCGGGGAGCTGTTTTTT. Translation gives CASSLGGTGELFF.

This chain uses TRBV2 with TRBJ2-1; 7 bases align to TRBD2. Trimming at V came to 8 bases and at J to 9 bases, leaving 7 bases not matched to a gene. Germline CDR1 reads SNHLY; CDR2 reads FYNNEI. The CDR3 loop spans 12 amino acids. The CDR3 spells CASGSGGGEQFF. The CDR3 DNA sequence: TGTGCCAGCGGATCGGGGGGAGGTGAGCAGTTCTTC.

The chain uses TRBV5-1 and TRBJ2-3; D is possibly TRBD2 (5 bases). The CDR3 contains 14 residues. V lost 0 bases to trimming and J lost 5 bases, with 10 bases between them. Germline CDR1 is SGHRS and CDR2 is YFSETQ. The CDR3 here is CASSLDSSQDTQYF. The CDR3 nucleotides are TGCGCCAGCAGCTTGGATTCTAGCCAAGATACGCAGTATTTT.

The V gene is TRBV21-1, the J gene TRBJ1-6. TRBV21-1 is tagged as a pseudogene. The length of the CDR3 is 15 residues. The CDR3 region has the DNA TGTGCCAGCAGCAAAGAGGCAGGTAGGGATTCACCCCTCCACTTT. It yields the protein CASSKEAGRDSPLHF.

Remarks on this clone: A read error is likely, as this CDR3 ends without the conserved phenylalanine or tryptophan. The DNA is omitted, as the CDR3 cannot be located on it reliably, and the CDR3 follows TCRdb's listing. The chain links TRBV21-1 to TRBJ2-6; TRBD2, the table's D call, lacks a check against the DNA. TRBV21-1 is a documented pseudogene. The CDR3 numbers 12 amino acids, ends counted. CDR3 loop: CASSKVVGEPAV.

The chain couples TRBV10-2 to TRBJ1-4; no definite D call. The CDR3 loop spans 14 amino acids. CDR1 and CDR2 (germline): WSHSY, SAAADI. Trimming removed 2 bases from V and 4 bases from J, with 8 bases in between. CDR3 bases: TGCGCCAGCAGTGAGGACGGCTATAATGAAAAACTGTTTTTT. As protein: CASSEDGYNEKLFF.

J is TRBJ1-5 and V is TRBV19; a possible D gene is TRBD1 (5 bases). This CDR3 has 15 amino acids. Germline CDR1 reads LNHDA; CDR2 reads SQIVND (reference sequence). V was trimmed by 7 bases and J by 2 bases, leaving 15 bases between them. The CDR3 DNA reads TGTGCCAGTATCAGGACCGGGACGGGCAATCAGCCCCAGCATTTT. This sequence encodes CASIRTGTGNQPQHF.

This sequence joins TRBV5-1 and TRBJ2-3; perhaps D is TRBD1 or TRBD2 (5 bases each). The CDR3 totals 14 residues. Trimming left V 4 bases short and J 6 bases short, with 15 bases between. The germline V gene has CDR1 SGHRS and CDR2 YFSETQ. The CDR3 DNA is TGCGCCAGCAGCGGTGGGACGACCCAGGATACGCAGTATTTT. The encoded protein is CASSGGTTQDTQYF. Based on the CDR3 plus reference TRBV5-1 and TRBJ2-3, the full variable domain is KAGVTQTPRYLIKTRGQQVTLSCSPISGHRSVSWYQQTPGQGLQFLFEYFSETQRNKGNFPGRFSGRQFSNSRSEMNVSTLELGDSALYLCASSGGTTQDTQYFGPGTRLTVL.

The CDR3 region has the DNA TGTGCCAGCAGCTTAGCGTCGGGGACTGAAGCTTTCTTT. Amino acid sequence: CASSLASGTEAFF. The J gene is TRBJ1-1, the V gene TRBV7-9; D is unclear. This CDR3 has 13 amino acids. V shed 0 bases and J shed 5 bases, with 7 bases lying between them. Germline CDR1 is SEHNR and CDR2 is FQNEAQ (reference sequence).

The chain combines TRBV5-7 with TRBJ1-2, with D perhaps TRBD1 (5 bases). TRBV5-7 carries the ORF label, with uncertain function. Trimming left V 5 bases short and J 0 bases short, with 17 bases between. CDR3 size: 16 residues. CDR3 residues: CASRGTGDPANYGYTF. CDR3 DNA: TGTGCCAGCAGGGGAACGGGGGACCCAGCTAACTATGGCTACACCTTC.

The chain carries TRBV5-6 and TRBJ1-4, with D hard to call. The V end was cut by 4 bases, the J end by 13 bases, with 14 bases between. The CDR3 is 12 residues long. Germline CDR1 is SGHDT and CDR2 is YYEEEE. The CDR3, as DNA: TGTGCCAGCAGCGATGCGTTGGGAAGACTGTTTTTT. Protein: CASSDALGRLFF.

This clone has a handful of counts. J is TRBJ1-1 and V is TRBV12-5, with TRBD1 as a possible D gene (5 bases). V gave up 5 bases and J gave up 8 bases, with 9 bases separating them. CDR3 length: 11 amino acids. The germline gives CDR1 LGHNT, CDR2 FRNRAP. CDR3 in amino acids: CASGRGTEAFF. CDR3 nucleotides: TGTGCTAGTGGTCGCGGGACCGAAGCTTTCTTT.

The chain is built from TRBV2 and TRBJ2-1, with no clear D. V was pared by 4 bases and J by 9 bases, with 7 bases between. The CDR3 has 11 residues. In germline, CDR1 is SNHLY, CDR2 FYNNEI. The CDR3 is CASSVQVEQFF. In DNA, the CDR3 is TGTGCCAGCAGTGTCCAGGTTGAGCAGTTCTTC.

DNA of the CDR3: TGTGCCAGCTCACAACGGGACGGGAGTGAAAAACTGTTTTTT. Translating it yields CASSQRDGSEKLFF. The rearrangement joins TRBV18 to TRBJ1-4, with D tentatively TRBD1 (5 bases). Germline V gene data show CDR1 as KGHSH and CDR2 as LQKENI. V shed 4 bases and J shed 7 bases, with 13 bases lying between them. The CDR3 covers 14 residues.

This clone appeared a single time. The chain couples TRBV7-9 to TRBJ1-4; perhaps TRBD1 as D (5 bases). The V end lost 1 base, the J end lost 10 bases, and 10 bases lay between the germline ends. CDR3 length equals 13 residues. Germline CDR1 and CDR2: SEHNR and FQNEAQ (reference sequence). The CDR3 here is CASSLDGARKLFF. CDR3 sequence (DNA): TGTGCCAGCAGCTTAGATGGGGCGAGAAAACTGTTTTTT.

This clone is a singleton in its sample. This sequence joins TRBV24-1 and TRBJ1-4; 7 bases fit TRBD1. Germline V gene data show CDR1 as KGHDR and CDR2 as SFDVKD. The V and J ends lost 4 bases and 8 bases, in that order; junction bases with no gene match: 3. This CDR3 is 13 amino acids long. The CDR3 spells CATSEGGKEKLFF. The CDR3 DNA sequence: TGTGCCACCAGTGAAGGGGGCAAGGAAAAACTGTTTTTT.

The CDR3 protein is CASSMKQGSYEQYF. The DNA for the CDR3 is TGTGCCAGTAGTATGAAACAGGGGAGCTACGAGCAGTACTTC. The chain employs TRBV19 and TRBJ2-7; 7 nucleotides agree with TRBD1. J gave up 3 bases and V 3 bases, and 5 bases lay outside the gene matches. The CDR3 length is 14 residues. Germline V gene lookup returns CDR1 LNHDA and CDR2 SQIVND (reference sequence).

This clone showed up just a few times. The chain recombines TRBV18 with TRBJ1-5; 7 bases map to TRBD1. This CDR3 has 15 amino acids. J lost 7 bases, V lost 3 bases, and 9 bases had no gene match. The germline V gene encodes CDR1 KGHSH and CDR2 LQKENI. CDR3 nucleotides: TGTGCCAGCTCACCCCCCGGACAGGTCGGCCAGCCCCAGCATTTT. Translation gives CASSPPGQVGQPQHF. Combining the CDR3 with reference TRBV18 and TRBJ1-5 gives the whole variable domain NAGVMQNPRHLVRRRGQEARLRCSPMKGHSHVYWYRQLPEEGLKFMVYLQKENIIDESGMPKERFSAEFPKEGPSILRIQQVVRGDSAAYFCASSPPGQVGQPQHFGDGTRLSIL.